These T cell receptor beta chains were read from a single sample in a study of T cell changes during pregnancy in multiple sclerosis. Profiled with immunoSEQ multiplex PCR; TCRdb holds only in-frame clones, not every one. The sample yields roughly 69,000 clones, more than 85% seen once. Sequenced here: CD4+ T cells from peripheral blood mononuclear cells, sampled in the third trimester of pregnancy. Receptor source: a female donor in good health, enrolled as a control in a pregnancy study. Both conserved end residues are part of each CDR3. The D gene is left open where the match is weak. Size is stated for part of the rows, as once, few or many counts, or as a class when the clone is expanded.

v_call	clone_size	d_call	j_call	cdr3_aa	cdr3_nt
TRBV29-1	.	.	TRBJ2-1	CSVEEGAGNEQFF	TGCAGCGTTGAAGAGGGGGCTGGCAATGAGCAGTTCTTC
TRBV11-1	.	TRBD1	TRBJ1-2	CASSRDSNYGYTF	TGTGCCAGCAGCCGGGACAGTAACTATGGCTACACCTTC
TRBV7-2	.	TRBD1	TRBJ1-1	CASSLRTGGTEAFF	TGTGCCAGCAGCCTACGGACAGGAGGCACTGAAGCTTTCTTT
TRBV19	.	.	TRBJ2-1	CASTGYNEQFF	TGTGCCAGTACGGGGTACAATGAGCAGTTCTTC
TRBV5-4	.	.	TRBJ1-2	CASSLDSSGNYGYTF	TGTGCCAGCAGCTTGGATTCCTCGGGGAACTATGGCTACACCTTC
TRBV7-8	.	.	TRBJ2-1	CASSSREGAYNEQFF	TGTGCCAGCAGCTCAAGGGAGGGGGCCTACAATGAGCAGTTCTTC
TRBV30	.	.	TRBJ2-7	CAWSVYRQAYEQYF	TGTGCCTGGAGTGTATATAGACAGGCCTACGAGCAGTACTTC
TRBV7-9	.	.	TRBJ1-2	CASSLTYAGYGYTF	TGTGCCAGCAGCTTAACTTACGCGGGCTATGGCTACACCTTC
TRBV19	.	.	TRBJ2-7	CASSDWRTYEQYF	TGTGCCAGTAGCGACTGGCGAACCTACGAGCAGTACTTC
TRBV5-4	.	TRBD2	TRBJ2-4	CASSLDGGTAKNIQYF	TGTGCCAGCAGCTTGGACGGGGGGACAGCCAAAAACATTCAGTACTTC
TRBV11-3	once	TRBD1	TRBJ1-2	CASSHTRDSIYFSGGYTF	TGTGCCAGCAGCCACACCCGGGACAGTATCTATTTCTCGGGCGGCTACACCTTC
TRBV7-9	.	.	TRBJ2-1	CASSLQGIAQFF	TGTGCCAGCAGCCTGCAGGGTATAGCGCAGTTCTTC
TRBV7-2	.	.	TRBJ2-2	CASSLGAAKTGELFF	TGTGCCAGCAGCTTAGGAGCGGCGAAAACCGGGGAGCTGTTTTTT
TRBV5-4	.	.	TRBJ2-4	CASSPTTDRAKNIQYF	TGTGCCAGCAGCCCCACCACTGACAGGGCCAAAAACATTCAGTACTTC
TRBV11-2	once	TRBD2	TRBJ2-3	CASSLRGVAGTGDTQYF	TGTGCCAGCAGCTTAAGAGGGGTAGCGGGTACCGGAGATACGCAGTATTTT
TRBV7-9	.	.	TRBJ1-4	CASSLQGNPNEKLFF	TGTGCCAGCAGCTTACAGGGTAACCCAAATGAAAAACTGTTTTTT
TRBV7-3	.	TRBD1	TRBJ1-6	CASSATGDSPLHF	TGTGCCAGCAGCGCAACAGGGGATTCACCCCTCCACTTT
TRBV30	.	.	TRBJ1-5	CAWSRGDNQPQHF	TGTGCCTGGAGTCGCGGGGACAATCAGCCCCAGCATTTT
TRBV4-3	.	TRBD1	TRBJ1-5	CASSQEIRQGYQPQHF	TGCGCCAGCAGCCAAGAGATTCGACAGGGGTATCAGCCCCAGCATTTT
TRBV7-2	.	.	TRBJ1-3	CASSLWEVPGNTIYF	TGTGCCAGCAGCTTATGGGAGGTTCCTGGAAACACCATATATTTT
TRBV14	.	.	TRBJ1-6	CASSQVRQAYSPLHF	TGTGCCAGCAGCCAAGTTCGGCAGGCGTATTCACCCCTCCACTTT
TRBV11-2	few	.	TRBJ1-6	CASSLSGVSSYNSPLHF	TGTGCCAGCAGCTTATCCGGGGTGAGCTCCTATAATTCACCCCTCCACTTT
TRBV6-5	.	.	TRBJ2-3	CASSPQDSTDTQYF	TGTGCCAGCAGCCCACAAGATAGCACAGATACGCAGTATTTT
TRBV7-9	.	.	TRBJ2-7	CASSMALYEQYF	TGTGCCAGCAGCATGGCCCTCTACGAGCAGTACTTC
TRBV4-3	.	TRBD1	TRBJ1-6	CASSQVRDSGASPLHF	TGCGCCAGCAGCCAAGTGAGGGACAGTGGGGCTTCACCCCTCCACTTT
TRBV9	.	.	TRBJ1-2	CASSPRVDGYTF	TGTGCCAGCAGCCCCAGGGTGGATGGCTACACCTTC
TRBV2	.	.	TRBJ2-2	CASSVGNTGELFF	TGTGCCAGCTCGGTTGGGAACACCGGGGAGCTGTTTTTT
TRBV4-3	.	TRBD1	TRBJ2-6	CASSRGQGSSGANVLTF	TGCGCCAGCAGCCGCGGACAGGGTAGCTCTGGGGCCAACGTCCTGACTTTC
TRBV2	few	.	TRBJ1-2	CASSAQGFNYGYTF	TGTGCCAGCAGTGCACAGGGTTTTAACTATGGCTACACCTTC
TRBV19	.	.	TRBJ1-1	CASSWATEAFF	TGTGCCAGTAGTTGGGCTACTGAAGCTTTCTTT
TRBV12-5	once	TRBD1	TRBJ1-1	CASGPAGTGINTEAFF	TGTGCTAGTGGGCCCGCCGGGACAGGGATAAACACTGAAGCTTTCTTT
TRBV4-3	once	TRBD2	TRBJ2-2	CASSQAPTSSGGASGELFF	TGCGCCAGCAGCCAAGCCCCCACTTCTAGCGGGGGGGCCTCCGGGGAGCTGTTTTTT
TRBV7-2	once	.	TRBJ1-2	CASSLGEGPNYGYTF	TGTGCCAGCAGCCTGGGGGAGGGTCCTAACTATGGCTACACCTTC
TRBV2	.	.	TRBJ1-2	CATQNRNYGYTF	TGTGCCACCCAGAACAGGAACTATGGCTACACCTTC
TRBV7-9	.	.	TRBJ2-1	CASSSRLAADNEQFF	TGTGCCAGCAGCTCTCGATTAGCGGCCGACAATGAGCAGTTCTTC
TRBV7-2	.	TRBD2	TRBJ2-3	CASRGSGRGITDTQYF	TGTGCCAGCAGAGGTAGCGGGCGAGGGATCACAGATACGCAGTATTTT
TRBV19	.	TRBD1	TRBJ2-2	CASTRTGANTGELFF	TGTGCCAGTACCCGAACAGGGGCGAACACCGGGGAGCTGTTTTTT
TRBV30	.	.	TRBJ2-3	CAWRPGGSDTQYF	TGTGCCTGGAGACCCGGGGGATCAGATACGCAGTATTTT
TRBV29-1	.	.	TRBJ1-2	CSVEDFGDIGYTF	TGCAGCGTTGAAGATTTCGGGGACATTGGCTACACCTTC
TRBV5-1	.	TRBD1	TRBJ2-5	CASSLEVPGGMETQYF	TGCGCCAGCAGCTTGGAGGTACCAGGGGGCATGGAGACCCAGTACTTC
TRBV7-2	.	.	TRBJ2-3	CASLLRGPDTQYF	TGTGCCAGCCTCCTCAGGGGCCCAGATACGCAGTATTTT
TRBV6-1	.	TRBD1	TRBJ1-3	CASTGVGGNTIYF	TGTGCCAGTACAGGGGTAGGAGGAAACACCATATATTTT
TRBV4-1	.	TRBD2	TRBJ2-2	CASSQVPGGRGELFF	TGCGCCAGCAGCCAAGTACCGGGAGGTAGGGGGGAGCTGTTTTTT
TRBV6-4	.	.	TRBJ2-1	CASSNEGGTYNEQFF	TGTGCCAGCAGTAATGAGGGGGGGACCTACAATGAGCAGTTCTTC
TRBV10-3	once	.	TRBJ2-6	CAISEGVGGANVLTF	TGTGCCATCAGTGAAGGGGTCGGGGGGGCCAACGTCCTGACTTTC
TRBV11-2	.	.	TRBJ2-1	CASSPARDNEQFF	TGTGCCAGCAGCCCCGCGCGGGACAATGAGCAGTTCTTC
TRBV10-3	.	TRBD2	TRBJ2-1	CAIRENSRGGGYEQFF	TGTGCCATCAGGGAGAACTCGAGGGGCGGGGGATACGAGCAGTTCTTC
TRBV2	few	TRBD1	TRBJ1-1	CASNYRTGGTEAFF	TGTGCCAGCAACTATAGGACAGGAGGCACTGAAGCTTTCTTT
TRBV2	.	.	TRBJ2-1	CASSEGGYNEQFF	TGTGCCAGCAGTGAGGGGGGCTACAATGAGCAGTTCTTC
TRBV2	.	.	TRBJ1-3	CASMSGNTIYF	TGTGCCAGCATGAGCGGAAACACCATATATTTT
TRBV2	.	.	TRBJ2-6	CASSERESGANVLTF	TGTGCCAGCAGTGAAAGAGAGTCTGGGGCCAACGTCCTGACTTTC
TRBV7-2	.	.	TRBJ2-5	CASSLRSAGLPEETQYF	TGTGCCAGCAGCTTACGCAGTGCGGGACTCCCGGAAGAGACCCAGTACTTC
TRBV29-1	.	.	TRBJ2-3	CSVESLYTDTQYF	TGCAGCGTTGAGTCCCTATACACAGATACGCAGTATTTT